This T cell receptor (beta chain) stems from a study of beta chain features in type 1 diabetes. This clone was detected a few times. Its antigen remains unidentified. A single heparinised draw of approximately 110 mL on average was taken per donor. Trimming removed 1 base at V and 0 bases at J, with 16 bases between. This CDR3 is built from 19 residues. In germline, CDR1 is SGHTA, CDR2 FQGTGA. Study results and limitations: A moderate, significant TCRB CDR3 shortening appeared in type 1 diabetes across four CD4+ subsets. Junctions at VDJ sites from type 1 diabetes patients had fewer insertions and more deletions.

cDNA synthesis used the whole RNA isolate, giving expressed TCRB sequences. For naive, central memory and regulatory T cell samples, reads averaged about 3.5 million. Profiled with immunoSEQ multiplex PCR; TCRdb holds only in-frame clones, not every one. The table shows 350,000 to 450,000 clones, with roughly 12% occurring only once. Sequencing input: naive CD4+ T cells from blood. The chain is built from TRBV7-3 and TRBJ2-6; D is perhaps TRBD2 (5 bases). The TCR comes from a woman under 30 with type 1 diabetes. The CDR3, as DNA: TGTGCCAGCAGCTTAAATCCCCGGGGAAGAAGCTCTGGGGCCAACGTCCTGACTTTC. Its protein is CASSLNPRGRSSGANVLTF.